The clone carrying this T cell receptor (beta chain) was counted many times. What it binds is unknown. In patients chosen for sequencing, flow cytometry had shown CD8+CD57+ cell expansion. At blood sampling, none of the patients had yet received therapy. This record belongs to a study of CD8+CD57+ T cells in acquired aplastic anemia. As for the study in general: CD4+ and CD8+ cells, once sorted, gave DNA averaging roughly 3 ug.

Profiles of TCR beta VDJ and CDR3 were generated from a genomic DNA template. TCRdb ran MiXCR on the reads and lists one entry per CDR3 protein. The table records about half a million distinct CDR3 sequences, approximately 33% of them present only once. The CDR3 is made up of 13 amino acids. Trimming stripped 3 bases from V and 6 bases from J, with 12 bases between. Germline V lookup: CDR1 SQVTM, CDR2 ANQGSEA. Findings and caveats of the study: It was found that some 30 CD8+ CDR3 sequences were shared between patients and controls.

This receptor was taken from a human donor with aplastic anemia. The chain recombines TRBV29-1 with TRBJ1-5, with no clear D. Sequenced material: sorted CD4+, CD8+, or CD8+CD57+ T cells (not recorded which) from PBMCs. The CDR3 sequence: CSVEPWAGQPQHF. The CDR3 bases are TGCAGCGTTGAGCCGTGGGCTGGTCAGCCCCAGCATTTT.